This T cell receptor (beta chain) was identified in a study of blood T cell repertoires in COVID-19. About the research overall: From T cells, B-cell-depleted T cells, or PBMCs came the material, which was cDNA or gDNA.

Original processing notes: Amplification with reference gene primers provided the estimates of nucleated cell counts. Assay: immunoSEQ multiplex PCR; the TCRdb copy retains only in-frame clones and omits some. The DNA gave D and trimming, while V, J and clone size come from that table. The sample lists about 220,000 clones, less than 90% seen once, with nearly 20% in the top ten. CDR1 is MNHEY, CDR2 SMNVEV, per germline (reference sequence). The CDR3 contains 17 residues. V dropped 3 bases and J dropped 4 bases, with 21 bases sitting between them. The sequenced sample consisted of peripheral blood. The chain has TRBV27 and TRBJ1-1; possible D gene TRBD1, 6 bases. The sequence was obtained from a man aged 30-40 years with active or convalescent COVID-19. CDR3 nucleotides: TGTGCCAGCAGTTTTTCCTCCCCGCGGGGGGCGGGCACTGAAGCTTTCTTT. Its protein is CASSFSSPRGAGTEAFF.